This TCR beta chain was retrieved from a study of regulatory T cells in long-lasting Graves disease. The time point is: newly diagnosed GD, antithyroid drugs for less than 3 months. RNA isolated from PBMCs was used to make the TCR library. Researchers made TCR beta libraries by using iRepertoire HTBI primers and running Arm-PCR on CDR3 regions. MiXCR, applied by TCRdb to the multiplex PCR reads, yields one record per CDR3 protein. The data show some 350,000 distinct CDR3 sequences, around 15% seen once. Germline assignment: CDR1 DFQATT and CDR2 SNEGSKA (reference sequence). This CDR3 has 13 residues. With V trimmed by 5 bases and J by 5 bases, 6 bases remained unmatched. These data were also reused for a study on T cells in Graves' hyperthyroidism and ophthalmopathy. This second report adds: Carried out on the TCR CDR3, a first-round RT-PCR used the HTBI primer set.

The receptor was derived from a woman between 18 and 30 years old with Graves disease. The V gene is TRBV20-1, the J gene TRBJ2-4; 7 bases fit TRBD1. This sample comprised peripheral blood mononuclear cells (PBMCs), obtained at new diagnosis, from a patient treated with antithyroid drugs. CDR3: CSAFGQAENIQYF. In DNA form, the CDR3 reads TGCAGTGCTTTCGGACAGGCCGAAAACATTCAGTACTTC.